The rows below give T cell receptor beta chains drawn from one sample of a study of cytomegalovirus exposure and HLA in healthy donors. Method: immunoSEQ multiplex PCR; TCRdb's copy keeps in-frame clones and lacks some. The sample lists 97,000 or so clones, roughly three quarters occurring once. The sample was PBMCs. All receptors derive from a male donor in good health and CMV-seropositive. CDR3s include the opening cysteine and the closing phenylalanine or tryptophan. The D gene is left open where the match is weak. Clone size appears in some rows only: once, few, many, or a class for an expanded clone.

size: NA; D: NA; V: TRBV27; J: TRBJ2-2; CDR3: CASSSPGLLNTGELFF; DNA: TGTGCCAGCAGCTCCCCGGGACTCTTGAACACCGGGGAGCTGTTTTTT
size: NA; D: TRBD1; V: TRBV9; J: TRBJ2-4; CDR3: CASSGTGGERAKNSQYF; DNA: TGTGCCAGCAGCGGCACAGGGGGAGAAAGAGCCAAAAACAGTCAGTACTTC
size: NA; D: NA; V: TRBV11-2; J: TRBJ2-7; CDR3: CASSLGVATGYEQYF; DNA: TGTGCCAGCAGCTTAGGGGTAGCGACCGGATACGAGCAGTACTTC
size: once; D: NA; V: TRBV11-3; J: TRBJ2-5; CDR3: CASSLEAGSETQYF; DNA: TGTGCCAGCAGCTTAGAGGCAGGGTCGGAGACCCAGTACTTC
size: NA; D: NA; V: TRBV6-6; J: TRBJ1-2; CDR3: CASRSSGFYGYTF; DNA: TGTGCCAGCAGGTCCTCAGGGTTCTATGGCTACACCTTC
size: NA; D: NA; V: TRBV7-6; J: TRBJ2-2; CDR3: CASSPSGSTGELFF; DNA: TGTGCCAGCAGCCCCTCGGGGAGCACCGGGGAGCTGTTTTTT
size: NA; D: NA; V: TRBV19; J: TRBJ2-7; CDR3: CASSIGTAEQYF; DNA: TGTGCCAGTAGTATAGGGACAGCCGAGCAGTACTTC
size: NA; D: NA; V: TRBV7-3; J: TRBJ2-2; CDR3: CASSLRAIRNTGELFF; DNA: TGTGCCAGCAGCTTACGAGCGATACGGAACACCGGGGAGCTGTTTTTT
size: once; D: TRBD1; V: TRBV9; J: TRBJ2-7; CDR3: CASSVSGGLDEQYF; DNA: TGTGCCAGCAGCGTATCAGGGGGCCTCGACGAGCAGTACTTC
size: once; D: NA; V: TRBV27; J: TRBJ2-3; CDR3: CASALTDSSTDTQYF; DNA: TGTGCCAGCGCCCTGACGGACTCTAGCACAGATACGCAGTATTTT
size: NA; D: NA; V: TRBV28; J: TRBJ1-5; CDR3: CASNYPGGFGNQPQHF; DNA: TGTGCCAGCAATTACCCCGGGGGATTCGGCAATCAGCCCCAGCATTTT
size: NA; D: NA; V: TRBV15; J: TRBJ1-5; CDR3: CATSRDNQRSQPQHF; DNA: TGTGCCACCAGCAGAGATAATCAGAGGAGTCAGCCCCAGCATTTT
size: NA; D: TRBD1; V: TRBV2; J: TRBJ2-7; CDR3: CASSGQGESPGQYF; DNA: TGTGCCAGCAGTGGACAGGGAGAGTCCCCGGGGCAGTACTTC
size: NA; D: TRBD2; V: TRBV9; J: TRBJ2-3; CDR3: CASSVGTGGLTDTQYF; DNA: TGTGCCAGCAGCGTAGGGACGGGAGGGCTTACAGATACGCAGTATTTT
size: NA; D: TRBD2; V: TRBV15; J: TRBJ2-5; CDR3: CATSRALAGGEETQYF; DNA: TGTGCCACCAGCAGAGCCCTAGCGGGAGGAGAAGAGACCCAGTACTTC
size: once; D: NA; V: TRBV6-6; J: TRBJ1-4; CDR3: CASSLYEKLFF; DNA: TGTGCCAGCAGCCTATATGAAAAACTGTTTTTT
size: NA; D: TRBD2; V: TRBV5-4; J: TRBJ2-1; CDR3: CASRSTGTSRYEQFF; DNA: TGTGCCAGCAGAAGTACCGGGACTAGTCGCTATGAGCAGTTCTTC
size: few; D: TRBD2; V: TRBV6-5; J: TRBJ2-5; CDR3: CASRTRSGGGETQYF; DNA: TGTGCCAGCAGGACCCGTAGCGGGGGGGGAGAGACCCAGTACTTC
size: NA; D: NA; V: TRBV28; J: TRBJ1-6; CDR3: CASMEAGYRSPLHF; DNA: TGTGCCAGCATGGAGGCGGGGTATCGGTCACCCCTCCACTTT
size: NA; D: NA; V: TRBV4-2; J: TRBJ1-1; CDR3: CASSQAGSGVAFF; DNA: TGTGCCAGCAGCCAAGCGGGTTCCGGTGTGGCTTTCTTT
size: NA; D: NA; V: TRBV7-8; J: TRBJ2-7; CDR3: CASSTWTLHEQYF; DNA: TGTGCCAGCAGCACTTGGACACTACACGAGCAGTACTTC
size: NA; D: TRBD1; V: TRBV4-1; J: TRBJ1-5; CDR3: CASSQGLVRGSHQPQHF; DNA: TGCGCCAGCAGCCAAGGTTTGGTCAGGGGGTCCCATCAGCCCCAGCATTTT
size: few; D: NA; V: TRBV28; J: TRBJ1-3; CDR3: CASRPPGLISGNTIYF; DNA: TGTGCCAGCAGGCCGCCGGGACTCATCTCTGGAAACACCATATATTTT
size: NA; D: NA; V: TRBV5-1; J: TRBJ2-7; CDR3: CASRSLIGQSSSYEQYF; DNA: TGCGCCAGCAGGAGCCTAATCGGACAATCGTCCTCCTACGAGCAGTACTTC
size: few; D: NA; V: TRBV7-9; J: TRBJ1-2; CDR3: CASSFQERVYGYTF; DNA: TGTGCCAGCAGCTTTCAGGAGAGGGTCTATGGCTACACCTTC
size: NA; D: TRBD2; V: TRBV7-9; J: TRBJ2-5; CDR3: CSSSRSGRAYTQETQYF; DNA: TGTTCCAGCAGCCGTAGCGGGAGGGCCTATACCCAAGAGACCCAGTACTTC
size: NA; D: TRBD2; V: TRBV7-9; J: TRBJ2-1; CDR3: CASMVTGGTNNEQFF; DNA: TGTGCCAGCATGGTAACTGGTGGGACTAACAATGAGCAGTTCTTC
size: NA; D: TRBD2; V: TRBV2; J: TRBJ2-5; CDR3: CASSSAGVRETQYF; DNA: TGTGCCAGCAGTTCAGCGGGAGTGAGAGAGACCCAGTACTTC
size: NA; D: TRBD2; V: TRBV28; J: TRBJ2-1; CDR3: CASSSWTSGRDEQFF; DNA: TGTGCCAGCAGCTCCTGGACTAGCGGGAGGGATGAGCAGTTCTTC
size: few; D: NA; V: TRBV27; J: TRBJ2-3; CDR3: CASTPYGSTDTQYF; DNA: TGTGCCAGCACACCCTACGGGAGCACAGATACGCAGTATTTT
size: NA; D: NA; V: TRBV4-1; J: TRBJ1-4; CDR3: CASSPNRGTNEKLFF; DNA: TGCGCCAGCAGCCCGAACCGGGGAACTAATGAAAAACTGTTTTTT
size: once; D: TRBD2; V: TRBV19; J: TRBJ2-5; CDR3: CASSMGREMSQYF; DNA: TGTGCCAGTAGTATGGGGCGGGAGATGTCCCAGTACTTC
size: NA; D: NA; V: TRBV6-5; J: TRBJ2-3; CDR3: CASTPLGTDTQYF; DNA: TGTGCCAGCACCCCCCTAGGCACAGATACGCAGTATTTT
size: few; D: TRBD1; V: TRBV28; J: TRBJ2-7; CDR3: CASSLDRGEQYF; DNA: TGTGCCAGCAGCCTCGACAGGGGCGAGCAGTACTTC
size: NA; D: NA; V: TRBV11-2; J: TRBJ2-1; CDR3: CASSLLGSSYNEQFF; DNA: TGTGCCAGCAGCTTATTGGGGAGCTCCTACAATGAGCAGTTCTTC
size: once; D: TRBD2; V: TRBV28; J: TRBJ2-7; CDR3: CASREAGGPYEQYF; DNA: TGTGCCAGCAGGGAAGCGGGAGGGCCGTACGAGCAGTACTTC
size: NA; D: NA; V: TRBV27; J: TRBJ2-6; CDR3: CASSSRGPGANVLTF; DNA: TGTGCCAGCAGTTCTAGGGGTCCCGGGGCCAACGTCCTGACTTTC
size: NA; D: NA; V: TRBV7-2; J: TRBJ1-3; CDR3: CASSIPGRSGGNTIYF; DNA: TGTGCCAGCAGCATTCCAGGGAGGTCGGGCGGAAACACCATATATTTT
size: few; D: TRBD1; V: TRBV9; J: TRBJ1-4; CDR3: CASSYGQGTTNEKLFF; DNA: TGTGCCAGCAGCTATGGACAGGGGACAACTAATGAAAAACTGTTTTTT
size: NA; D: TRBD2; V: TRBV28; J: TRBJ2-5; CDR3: CASSFSEREGRRQETQYF; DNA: TGTGCCAGCAGTTTTTCGGAGCGGGAGGGCAGAAGGCAAGAGACCCAGTACTTC
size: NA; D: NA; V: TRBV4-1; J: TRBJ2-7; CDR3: CASRIEPSPRYEQYF; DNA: TGCGCCAGCAGGATTGAGCCTAGCCCGAGGTACGAGCAGTACTTC
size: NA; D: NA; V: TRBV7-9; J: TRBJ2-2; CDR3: CASTTRGGTGELFF; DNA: TGTGCCAGCACCACTAGGGGGGGAACCGGGGAGCTGTTTTTT
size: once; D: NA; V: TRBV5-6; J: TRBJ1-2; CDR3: CASSLRAGHGYTF; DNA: TGTGCCAGCAGCTTGAGGGCGGGACATGGCTACACCTTC
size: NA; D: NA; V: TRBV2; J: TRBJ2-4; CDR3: CASSDPGVVANSQYF; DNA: TGTGCCAGCAGTGATCCCGGGGTGGTTGCGAACAGTCAGTACTTC
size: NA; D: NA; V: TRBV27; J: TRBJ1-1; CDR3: CASSLSPPNTEAFF; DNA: TGTGCCAGCAGTTTGAGTCCCCCGAACACTGAAGCTTTCTTT
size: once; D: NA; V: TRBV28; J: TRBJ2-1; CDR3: CAIDRLGGGEQFF; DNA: TGTGCCATTGACAGGCTCGGAGGCGGTGAGCAGTTCTTC
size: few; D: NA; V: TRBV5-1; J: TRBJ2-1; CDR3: CASSLGENYNEQFF; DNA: TGCGCCAGCAGCTTGGGAGAGAACTACAATGAGCAGTTCTTC
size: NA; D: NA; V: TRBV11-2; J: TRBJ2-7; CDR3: CASTPGGSLYEQYF; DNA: TGTGCCAGCACCCCTGGGGGGAGCCTCTACGAGCAGTACTTC
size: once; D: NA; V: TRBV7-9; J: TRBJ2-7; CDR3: CASSRGGYEQYF; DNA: TGTGCCAGCAGCCGAGGGGGCTACGAGCAGTACTTC
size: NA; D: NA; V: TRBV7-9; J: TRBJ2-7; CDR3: CASSFDSGAYEEQYF; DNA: TGTGCCAGCAGCTTCGATTCAGGTGCTTACGAGGAGCAGTACTTC
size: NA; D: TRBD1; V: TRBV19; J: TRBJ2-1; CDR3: CASSIRDRGPSEQFF; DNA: TGTGCCAGTAGTATCCGAGACAGGGGGCCCTCGGAGCAGTTCTTC
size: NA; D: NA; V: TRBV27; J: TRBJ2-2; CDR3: CASLTWEGDTGELFF; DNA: TGTGCCAGCTTAACCTGGGAGGGGGACACCGGGGAGCTGTTTTTT
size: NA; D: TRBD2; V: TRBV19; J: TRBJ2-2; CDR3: CASRGLAGGPGGELFF; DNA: TGTGCCAGTAGAGGGCTAGCGGGAGGGCCGGGCGGGGAGCTGTTTTTT
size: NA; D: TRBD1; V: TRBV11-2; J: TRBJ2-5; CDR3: CASSLGHRGRETQYF; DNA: TGTGCCAGCAGCTTAGGTCACAGGGGCCGGGAGACCCAGTACTTC
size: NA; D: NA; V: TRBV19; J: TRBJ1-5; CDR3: CASSMQGGSNQPQHF; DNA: TGTGCCAGTAGTATGCAAGGGGGTAGCAATCAGCCCCAGCATTTT
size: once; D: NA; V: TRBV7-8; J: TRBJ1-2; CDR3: CASSLVRGGAYGYTF; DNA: TGTGCCAGCAGCTTAGTGAGAGGAGGGGCCTATGGCTACACCTTC
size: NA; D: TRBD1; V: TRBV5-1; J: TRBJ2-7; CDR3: CASSLWGQGGSYEQYF; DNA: TGCGCCAGCAGCTTGTGGGGACAGGGGGGCTCCTACGAGCAGTACTTC
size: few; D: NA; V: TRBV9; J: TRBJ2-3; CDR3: CASSVIATGTDTQYF; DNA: TGTGCCAGCAGCGTAATAGCCACGGGCACAGATACGCAGTATTTT